These 27 T cell receptor beta chains originate from one sample sequenced in a study of control samples from healthy donors and cancer patients. This table comes from immunoSEQ multiplex PCR, and its TCRdb copy is limited to in-frame clones, with some not included. The sample gives 200,000 or so clones, about 90% of which show up once; about 2% is in the top ten. The sequenced sample consisted of blood. The receptors come from a man between 25 and 39 years old in good health.

Here the CDR3 reads CASRKDRDTEAFF. As DNA, the CDR3 is TGTGCCAGCAGGAAGGACAGGGACACTGAAGCTTTCTTT. The chain carries TRBV6-4 and TRBJ1-1; 8 nucleotides match TRBD1. Losses at the gene ends were 6 bases for V and 3 bases for J; bases not matched to a gene: 3. The germline V gene encodes CDR1 MRHNA and CDR2 SNTAGT. There are 13 residues in the CDR3.

This clone was seen only a few times. The rearrangement uses TRBV19 and TRBJ1-4; possibly TRBD1 for D (6 bases). The CDR3 extends over 14 amino acids. Per germline, CDR1 LNHDA and CDR2 SQIVND (reference sequence). The germline V and J ends were trimmed by 8 bases and 4 bases, with 14 bases remaining between them. In nucleotides, the CDR3 is TGTGCCAGTGGGGGCTGGACAGTTAATGAAAAACTGTTTTTT. It translates to CASGGWTVNEKLFF.

The gene calls are TRBV15 and TRBJ1-1; D is unclear. V was pared by 0 bases and J by 0 bases, with 11 bases between. From germline, CDR1 is LNHNV and CDR2 YYDKDF (reference sequence). The CDR3 length is 16 residues. CDR3 region: CATSREFGKLNTEAFF. CDR3 DNA: TGTGCCACCAGCAGAGAGTTTGGGAAACTGAACACTGAAGCTTTCTTT.

This chain links TRBV4-1 with TRBJ2-5, with D possibly being TRBD1 (5 bases). The CDR3 extends over 15 amino acids. The germline V gene encodes CDR1 MGHRA and CDR2 YSYEKL. Trimming took off 0 bases at V and 6 bases at J, with 14 bases between the two ends. The CDR3 loop is CASSQDGTGGKTQYF. In nucleotides, the CDR3 is TGCGCCAGCAGCCAAGATGGCACAGGCGGAAAGACCCAGTACTTC.

This chain uses TRBV7-8 with TRBJ2-2; D is possibly TRBD1 (5 bases). V shed 3 bases and J shed 1 base, with 9 bases lying between them. The CDR3 loop spans 15 amino acids. Germline V gives CDR1 SGHVS, CDR2 FQNEAQ. CDR3 nucleotide sequence: TGTGCCAGCAGCTTGGCAGGGATGAACACCGGGGAGCTGTTTTTT. Encoded protein: CASSLAGMNTGELFF.

The chain employs TRBV19 and TRBJ2-7; D is perhaps TRBD2 (5 bases). CDR1 and CDR2 from the germline V gene are LNHDA and SQIVND (reference sequence). Trimming cost V 5 bases and J 0 bases, with 11 bases left between them. There are 14 residues in the CDR3. CDR3 coding DNA: TGTGCCAGTAGTCCCGGCGAGGGCTCCTACGAGCAGTACTTC. Its protein product is CASSPGEGSYEQYF.

The rearrangement joins TRBV2 to TRBJ2-2, with D possibly matching TRBD1 (5 bases). CDR3 length: 15 amino acids. Germline-derived CDR1 and CDR2 are SNHLY and FYNNEI. Trimming stripped 4 bases from V and 4 bases from J, with 13 bases between. CDR3 sequence (DNA): TGTGCCAGCAGTGCGGTGGGGCCGCCCACCGGGGAGCTGTTTTTT. Amino acids: CASSAVGPPTGELFF.

The V gene is TRBV19, the J gene TRBJ2-7, with TRBD1 matching over 8 bases. Germline V CDR1 and CDR2: LNHDA, SQIVND (reference sequence). The CDR3 has 15 amino acids. V dropped 5 bases and J dropped 2; count of bases not matched to a gene: 8. Here the CDR3 reads CASSDLGTGAYEQYF. CDR3 DNA: TGTGCCAGTAGTGATCTAGGGACAGGAGCCTACGAGCAGTACTTC.

The genes are TRBV5-1 and TRBJ2-7; 8 nucleotides agree with TRBD1. J was trimmed by 2 bases and V by 3 bases; bases with no gene match: 7. Germline CDR1 reads SGHRS; CDR2 reads YFSETQ. CDR3 length: 15 amino acids. CDR3 region: CASSSWTGRPYEQYF. CDR3 DNA: TGCGCCAGCAGCTCTTGGACAGGGAGGCCCTACGAGCAGTACTTC.

This sequence joins TRBV11-2 and TRBJ2-3; weak D call: TRBD2 (6 bases). CDR3 size: 14 residues. V gave up 3 bases and J gave up 4 bases, with 11 bases separating them. Germline V lookup: CDR1 SGHAT, CDR2 FQNNGV. The CDR3 coding sequence is TGTGCCAGCAGCTTGTCGACTAGATCAGATACGCAGTATTTT. Protein sequence: CASSLSTRSDTQYF.

V usage is TRBV18 and J usage is TRBJ2-7, with 9 bases fitting TRBD2. There are 15 residues in the CDR3. The germline V gene has CDR1 KGHSH and CDR2 LQKENI. J was trimmed by 1 base and V by 0 bases; bases with no gene match: 1. CDR3 sequence reads: CASSPPTSGSYEQYF. CDR3 bases: TGTGCCAGCTCACCACCTACTAGCGGGTCCTACGAGCAGTACTTC. Based on the CDR3 plus reference TRBV18 and TRBJ2-7, the full variable domain is NAGVMQNPRHLVRRRGQEARLRCSPMKGHSHVYWYRQLPEEGLKFMVYLQKENIIDESGMPKERFSAEFPKEGPSILRIQQVVRGDSAAYFCASSPPTSGSYEQYFGPGTRLTVT.

The V and J genes are TRBV5-1 and TRBJ2-5; 8 positions agree with TRBD1. CDR3 size: 14 residues. The V gene's germline CDR1 is SGHRS and CDR2 YFSETQ. Trimming removed 6 bases from V and 4 bases from J; junction bases left unmatched: 8. CDR3 bases: TGCGCCAGCATTCCGGACAGGGAGCCAGAGACCCAGTACTTC. Protein product: CASIPDREPETQYF.

The chain links TRBV5-8 to TRBJ1-3; D ambiguous. V lost 0 bases and J 11 bases, leaving 15 bases between the germline ends. The CDR3 is 14 amino acids. Germline V gives CDR1 SGHTS, CDR2 YDEGEE. Written as DNA, the CDR3 is TGTGCCAGCAGCTTGGGCGGCCTAAGTTCCGCCATATATTTT. Encoded protein: CASSLGGLSSAIYF.

The rearrangement joins TRBV20-1 to TRBJ2-1, with 7 bases fitting TRBD2. The CDR3 length is 11 residues. V was pared by 6 bases and J by 5 bases, with 1 base of the junction left unmatched. Germline-derived CDR1 and CDR2 are DFQATT and SNEGSKA (reference sequence). The CDR3 nucleotides read TGCAGTGCCGGGGGGAACAATGAGCAGTTCTTC. Translated, it gives CSAGGNNEQFF.

The rearrangement uses TRBV6-5 and TRBJ1-6, with unresolved D. V was trimmed by 8 bases and J by 6 bases, leaving 11 bases between them. There are 13 residues in the CDR3. Germline lookup yields CDR1 MNHEY and CDR2 SVGAGI. Here the CDR3 reads CASGLTLNSPLHF. As DNA, the CDR3 is TGTGCCAGCGGGCTGACGCTTAATTCACCCCTCCACTTT.

In nucleotides, the CDR3 is TGTGCCCTAGGGAACTCCTACAATGAGCAGTTCTTC. Encoded protein: CALGNSYNEQFF. V gene TRBV12-3 or TRBV12-4 combines with J gene TRBJ2-1; D remains unclear. CDR3 length equals 12 residues. Trimming shortened V by 11 bases and J by 0 bases, and 8 bases separated the two germline ends.

This rearrangement joins TRBV2 to TRBJ2-1; D is possibly TRBD1 (6 bases). The CDR3 loop spans 13 amino acids. Between the trimmed V and J ends, which lost 6 bases and 7 bases, there was a span of 13 bases. In germline, CDR1 is SNHLY, CDR2 FYNNEI. The CDR3 DNA is TGTGCCAGCAGCCGGACAACAGGGAATGAGCAGTTCTTC. Its translation is CASSRTTGNEQFF.

A single count supports this clone. The chain links TRBV2 to TRBJ1-1; D ambiguous. V was trimmed by 8 bases and J by 5 bases, leaving 18 bases between them. Germline-derived CDR1 and CDR2 are SNHLY and FYNNEI. This CDR3 has 14 residues. In DNA form, the CDR3 reads TGTGCCAGCTCCCCAATGGGGTATAATACTGAAGCTTTCTTT. Translated: CASSPMGYNTEAFF.

This chain links TRBV30 with TRBJ2-3; 8 bases are a match to TRBD1. This CDR3 comprises 17 residues. Trimming cost V 0 bases and J 6 bases; bases outside gene matches: 14. Germline-derived CDR1 and CDR2 are GTSNPN and SVGIG (reference sequence). This CDR3 is CAWSVRGRGPLGDTQYF. The CDR3 DNA is TGTGCCTGGAGTGTAAGGGGCAGGGGGCCACTTGGGGATACGCAGTATTTT.

The V and J genes are TRBV6-5 and TRBJ1-2; 7 bases match TRBD1. V lost 6 bases, J lost 3 bases, and 10 bases stayed unmatched. The CDR3 extends over 15 amino acids. Germline assignment: CDR1 MNHEY and CDR2 SVGAGI. The CDR3 spells CASSPDRWIYYGYTF. As DNA, the CDR3 is TGTGCCAGCAGCCCGGACAGGTGGATTTACTATGGCTACACCTTC.

The V call is TRBV2, the J call TRBJ1-6; 7 bases are shared with TRBD1. CDR1 is SNHLY, CDR2 FYNNEI, per germline. The CDR3 runs 15 residues. The V gene end was trimmed by 7 bases and the J gene end by 5 bases; junction bases not matched to a gene: 8. The CDR3 nucleotides are TGTGCCAGCATACCCACTACAGGGGATAATTCACCCCTCCACTTT. It specifies CASIPTTGDNSPLHF. The full variable domain, in which reference TRBV2 and TRBJ1-6 provide the parts outside the CDR3, is EPEVTQTPSHQVTQMGQEVILRCVPISNHLYFYWYRQILGQKVEFLVSFYNNEISEKSEIFDDQFSVERPDGSNFTLKIRSTKLEDSAMYFCASIPTTGDNSPLHFGNGTRLTVT.

The V gene is TRBV6-1, the J gene TRBJ1-5, with 7 nucleotides matching TRBD1. The ends lost 0 bases at V and 1 base at J; junction bases unmatched: 3. The CDR3 runs to 16 residues. Germline V gene lookup returns CDR1 MNHNS and CDR2 SASEGT. DNA of the CDR3: TGTGCCAGCAGTGAAGCGGTGACAGGGAGCAATCAGCCCCAGCATTTT. Its protein is CASSEAVTGSNQPQHF.

This clone was recorded once. This chain joins TRBV7-9 and TRBJ1-2; possible D gene TRBD1, 5 bases. Germline lookup yields CDR1 SEHNR and CDR2 FQNEAQ (reference sequence). The ends were cut back, 4 bases at V and 3 bases at J, with 12 bases in the middle. The CDR3 has 14 amino acids. CDR3: CASSYGTAHYGYTF. In DNA form, the CDR3 reads TGTGCCAGCAGCTACGGGACGGCCCACTATGGCTACACCTTC. Full variable domain (remainder filled in from reference TRBV7-9 and TRBJ1-2): DTGVSQNPRHKITKRGQNVTFRCDPISEHNRLYWYRQTLGQGPEFLTYFQNEAQLEKSRLLSDRFSAERPKGSFSTLEIQRTEQGDSAMYLCASSYGTAHYGYTFGSGTRLTVV.

The J gene is TRBJ2-2, the V gene TRBV12-3 or TRBV12-4; unclear D gene. V was cut by 3 bases and J by 10 bases, with 9 bases left in between. This CDR3 region has 12 residues. CDR3 nucleotides: TGTGCCAGCAGTTTCCTTAAGGAGGAGCTGTTTTTT. Translating gives CASSFLKEELFF.

This chain uses TRBV6-5 with TRBJ2-3; 8 bases align to TRBD2. CDR1 is MNHEY and CDR2 is SVGAGI in the germline V gene. V gave up 7 bases and J gave up 4 bases; unmatched junction bases: 10. The CDR3 is made up of 15 amino acids. This CDR3 is CASKKAGARSDTQYF. The CDR3 DNA reads as TGTGCCAGCAAAAAAGCGGGGGCGAGATCAGATACGCAGTATTTT.

The V call is TRBV9, the J call TRBJ2-7, with D possibly being TRBD2 (5 bases). CDR1 SGDLS and CDR2 YYNGEE come from the germline V gene. The CDR3 contains 15 residues. Trimming shortened V by 1 base and J by 3 bases, and 14 bases separated the two germline ends. CDR3 region: CASSVHSGYNYEQYF. The CDR3 DNA follows: TGTGCCAGCAGCGTACATTCGGGATACAACTACGAGCAGTACTTC.

The chain recombines TRBV28 with TRBJ2-7, with 11 nucleotides matching TRBD2. The V gene end was trimmed by 6 bases and the J gene end by 4 bases; junction bases not matched to a gene: 8. This CDR3 contains 15 residues. From germline, CDR1 is MDHEN and CDR2 SYDVKM. CDR3 sequence: CASRASGGQRYEQYF. CDR3 sequence (DNA): TGTGCCAGCAGGGCTAGCGGGGGGCAAAGATACGAGCAGTACTTC.